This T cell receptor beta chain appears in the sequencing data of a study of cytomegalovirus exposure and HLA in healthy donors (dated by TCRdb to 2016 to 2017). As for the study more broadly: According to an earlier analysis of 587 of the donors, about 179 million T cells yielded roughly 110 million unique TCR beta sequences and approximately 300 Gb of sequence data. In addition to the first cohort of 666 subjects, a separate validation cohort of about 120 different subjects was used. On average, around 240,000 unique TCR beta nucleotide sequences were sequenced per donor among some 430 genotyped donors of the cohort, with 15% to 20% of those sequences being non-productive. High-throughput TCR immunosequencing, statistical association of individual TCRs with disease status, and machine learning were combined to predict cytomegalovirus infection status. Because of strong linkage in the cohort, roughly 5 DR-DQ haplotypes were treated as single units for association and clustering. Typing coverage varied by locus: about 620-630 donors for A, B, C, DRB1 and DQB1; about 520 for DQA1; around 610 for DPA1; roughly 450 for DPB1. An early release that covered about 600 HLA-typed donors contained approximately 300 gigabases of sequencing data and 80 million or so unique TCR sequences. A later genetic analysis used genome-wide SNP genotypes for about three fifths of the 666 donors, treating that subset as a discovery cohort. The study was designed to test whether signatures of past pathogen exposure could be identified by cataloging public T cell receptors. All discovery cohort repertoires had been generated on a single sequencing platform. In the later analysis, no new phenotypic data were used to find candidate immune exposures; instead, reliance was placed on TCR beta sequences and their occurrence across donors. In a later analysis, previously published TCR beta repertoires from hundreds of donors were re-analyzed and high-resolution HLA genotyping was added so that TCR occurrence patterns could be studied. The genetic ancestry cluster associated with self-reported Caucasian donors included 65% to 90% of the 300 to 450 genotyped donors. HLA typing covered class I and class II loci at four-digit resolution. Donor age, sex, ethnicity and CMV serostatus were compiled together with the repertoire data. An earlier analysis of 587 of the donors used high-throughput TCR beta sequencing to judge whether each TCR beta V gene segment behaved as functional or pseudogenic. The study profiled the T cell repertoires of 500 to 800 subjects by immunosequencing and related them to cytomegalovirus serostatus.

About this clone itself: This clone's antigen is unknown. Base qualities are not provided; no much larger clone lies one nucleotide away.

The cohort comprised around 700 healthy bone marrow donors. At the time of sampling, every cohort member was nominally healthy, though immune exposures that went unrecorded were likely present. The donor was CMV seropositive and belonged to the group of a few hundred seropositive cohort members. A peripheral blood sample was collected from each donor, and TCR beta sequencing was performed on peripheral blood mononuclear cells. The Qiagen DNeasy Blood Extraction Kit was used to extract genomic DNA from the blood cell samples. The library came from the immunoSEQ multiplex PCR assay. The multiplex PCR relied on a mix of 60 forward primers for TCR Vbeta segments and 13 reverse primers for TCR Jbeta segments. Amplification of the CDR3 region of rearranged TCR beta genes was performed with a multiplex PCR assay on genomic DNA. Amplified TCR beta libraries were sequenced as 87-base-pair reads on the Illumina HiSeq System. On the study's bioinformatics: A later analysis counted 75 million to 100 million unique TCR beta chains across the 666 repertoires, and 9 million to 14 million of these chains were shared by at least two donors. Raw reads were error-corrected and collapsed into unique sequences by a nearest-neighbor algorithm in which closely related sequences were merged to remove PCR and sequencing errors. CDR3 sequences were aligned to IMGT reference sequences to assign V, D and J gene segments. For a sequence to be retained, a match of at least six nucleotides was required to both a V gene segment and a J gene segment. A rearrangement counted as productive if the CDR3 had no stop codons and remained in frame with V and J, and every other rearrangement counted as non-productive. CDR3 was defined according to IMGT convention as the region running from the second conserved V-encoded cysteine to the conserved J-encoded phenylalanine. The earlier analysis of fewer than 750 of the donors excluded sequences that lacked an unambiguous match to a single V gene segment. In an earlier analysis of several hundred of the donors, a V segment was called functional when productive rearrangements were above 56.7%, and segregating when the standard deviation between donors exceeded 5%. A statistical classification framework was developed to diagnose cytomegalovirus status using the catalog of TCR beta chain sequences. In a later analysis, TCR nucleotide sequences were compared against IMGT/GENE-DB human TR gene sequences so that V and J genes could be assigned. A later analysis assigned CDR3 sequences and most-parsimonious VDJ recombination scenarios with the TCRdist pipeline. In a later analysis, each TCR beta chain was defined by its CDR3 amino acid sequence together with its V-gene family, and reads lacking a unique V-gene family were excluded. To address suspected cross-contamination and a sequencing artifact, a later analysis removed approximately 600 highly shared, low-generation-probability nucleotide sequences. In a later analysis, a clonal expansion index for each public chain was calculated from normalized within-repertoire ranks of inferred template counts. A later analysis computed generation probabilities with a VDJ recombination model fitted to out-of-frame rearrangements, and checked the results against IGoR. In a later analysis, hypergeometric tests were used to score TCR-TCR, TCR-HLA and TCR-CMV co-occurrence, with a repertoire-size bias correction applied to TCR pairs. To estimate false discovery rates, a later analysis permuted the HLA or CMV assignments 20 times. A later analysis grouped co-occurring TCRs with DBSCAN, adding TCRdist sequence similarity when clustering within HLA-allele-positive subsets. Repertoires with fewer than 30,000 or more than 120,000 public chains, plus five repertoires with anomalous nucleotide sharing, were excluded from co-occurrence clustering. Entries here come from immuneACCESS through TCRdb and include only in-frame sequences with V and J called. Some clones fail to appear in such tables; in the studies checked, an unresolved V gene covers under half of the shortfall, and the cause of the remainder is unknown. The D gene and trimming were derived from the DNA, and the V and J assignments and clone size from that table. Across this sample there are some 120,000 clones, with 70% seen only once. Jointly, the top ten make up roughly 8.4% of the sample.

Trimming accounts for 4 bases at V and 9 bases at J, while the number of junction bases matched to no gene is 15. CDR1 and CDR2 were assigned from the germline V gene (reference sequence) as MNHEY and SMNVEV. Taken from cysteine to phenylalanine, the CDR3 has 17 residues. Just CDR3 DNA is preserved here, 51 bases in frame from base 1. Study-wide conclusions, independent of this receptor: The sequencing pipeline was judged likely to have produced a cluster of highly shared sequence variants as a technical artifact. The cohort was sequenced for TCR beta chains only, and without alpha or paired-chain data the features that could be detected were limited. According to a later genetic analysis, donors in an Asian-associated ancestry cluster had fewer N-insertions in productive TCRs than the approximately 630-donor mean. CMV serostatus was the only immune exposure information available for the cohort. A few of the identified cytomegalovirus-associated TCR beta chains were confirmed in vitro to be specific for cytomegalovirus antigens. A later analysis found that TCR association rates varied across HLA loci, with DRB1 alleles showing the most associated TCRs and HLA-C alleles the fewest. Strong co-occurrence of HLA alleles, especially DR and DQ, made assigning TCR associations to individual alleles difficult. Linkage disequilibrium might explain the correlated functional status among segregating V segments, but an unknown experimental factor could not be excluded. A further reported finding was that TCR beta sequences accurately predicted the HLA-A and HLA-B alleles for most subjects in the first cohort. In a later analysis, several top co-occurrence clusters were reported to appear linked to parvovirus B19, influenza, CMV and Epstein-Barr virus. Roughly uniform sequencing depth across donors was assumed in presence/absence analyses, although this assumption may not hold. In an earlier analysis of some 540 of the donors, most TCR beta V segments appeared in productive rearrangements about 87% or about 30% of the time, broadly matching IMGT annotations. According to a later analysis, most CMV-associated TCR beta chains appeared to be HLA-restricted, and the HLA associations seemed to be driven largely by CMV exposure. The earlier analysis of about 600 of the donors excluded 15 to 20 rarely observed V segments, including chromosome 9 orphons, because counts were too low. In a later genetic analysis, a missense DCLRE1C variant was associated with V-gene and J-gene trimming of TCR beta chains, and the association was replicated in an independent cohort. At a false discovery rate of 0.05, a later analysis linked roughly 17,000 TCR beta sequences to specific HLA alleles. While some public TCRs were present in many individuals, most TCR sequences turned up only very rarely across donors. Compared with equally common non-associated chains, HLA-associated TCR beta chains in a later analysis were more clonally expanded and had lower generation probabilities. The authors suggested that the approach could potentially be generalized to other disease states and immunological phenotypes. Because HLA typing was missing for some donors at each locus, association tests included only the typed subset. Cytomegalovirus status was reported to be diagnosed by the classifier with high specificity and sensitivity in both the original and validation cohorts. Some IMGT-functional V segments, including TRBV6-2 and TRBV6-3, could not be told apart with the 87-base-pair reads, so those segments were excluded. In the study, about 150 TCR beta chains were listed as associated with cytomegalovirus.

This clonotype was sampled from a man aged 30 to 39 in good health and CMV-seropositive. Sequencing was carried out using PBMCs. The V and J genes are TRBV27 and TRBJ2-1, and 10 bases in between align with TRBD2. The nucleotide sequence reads TGTGCCAGCAGTTCAGGACTAGCGGAGAGTCTACTGGGTGAGCAGTTCTTC. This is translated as CASSSGLAESLLGEQFF.